This T cell receptor (beta chain) was observed in a study of T cell repertoires and leukemia-associated antigens (dated by TCRdb to between 2018 and 2021). Turning to the overall study: About 5.1 to 7 million read pairs and roughly 3 to 5.0 million effective reads were obtained per sample, with roughly 16 million effective reads obtained overall. Using in vitro peptide stimulation of healthy T cells, the study sought to determine the antigen recognized by a TCR Vbeta21 clone earlier detected in CML patients.

The CDR3 covers 12 residues, taking in both the cysteine and the phenylalanine. Left in the record is the CDR3 DNA by itself, 36 bases read in frame from the first base. From V the trimming removes 10 bases and from J it removes 5 bases, while the gene matches leave 7 bases of the junction unaccounted for. Taken from the germline V gene (reference sequence), the CDR1 and CDR2 loops are MNHEY and SMNVEV. This clonotype was detected ten times or more. Its recognized antigen is unknown. Base qualities were left out, and no much larger clone turns up one base away. CD3+ T cells were initially rested overnight at less than 3 million cells/mL in RPMI 1640 lacking fetal bovine serum. CD3+ T cells were isolated from PBMCs with MACS immunomagnetic beads following the manufacturer's instructions. Total RNA was extracted from the cultured T cells with TRIzol reagent. TCRbeta libraries were amplified from RNA by 5' rapid amplification of cDNA ends (5'RACE). Before sequencing, Qubit, an Agilent instrument, and quantitative PCR were used to check library concentration and integrity. Qualified libraries were sequenced on Illumina HiSeq or MiSeq by a commercial service provider. On the authors' methods: TCR sequences in each sample were identified with MiXCR version 1.8.2. For a clone to be considered qualified, a CDR3 longer than four amino acids, an in-frame nucleotide length, and the absence of a stop codon were required. A read containing the complete CDR3 structure was defined as an effective read. RT-PCR with 24 Vbeta primers, GeneScan spectratyping, and Sanger sequencing were used to validate expanded clones. Using fastp trimming at Q25 and MiXCR clonotype assembly, TCRdb reanalyzed the public sequencing data and kept in-frame beta chains. Every distinct CDR3 protein forms one entry, paired with its most common genes and DNA. In this record, the V and J calls reflect TCRdb's handling and not the investigators' own analysis. The sample profile shows over 10,000 distinct CDR3 sequences; under 50% of them were found once. 30% to 40% of the sample is in the top ten clones.

Study-level results and caveats: Direct testing of the expanded clones' antigen specificity and function was not done, and further investigation was required. No significant differences among the four groups were observed in the numbers of Vbeta genes (approximately 60), Jbeta genes (roughly 14), VDJ rearrangements, or unique CDR3s.

The specimen was CD3+ T cells sorted from blood and cultured. This TCR derives from a female donor in good health. This receptor chain uses TRBV27 and TRBJ1-2; a stretch of 7 junction bases matches TRBD1. The CDR3 is CATLTGLYGYTF. The base sequence is TGTGCCACCCTGACAGGGCTATATGGCTACACCTTC.